Below are 6 T cell receptor beta chains sequenced from a single sample in a study of OX40 agonist ivuxolimab in advanced cancers. TCRdb keeps only in-frame clones here, not all; method: immunoSEQ multiplex PCR. The table records some 70,000 clones, 70% to 85% of them present only once. The specimen was CD4+ or CD8+ T cells sorted from blood, collected in a trial of the OX40 agonist ivuxolimab. The source is an adult with an advanced solid tumor such as melanoma, head and neck, liver or kidney cancer.

This CDR3 is CASSWGPGQAFF. CDR3 coding DNA: TGTGCCAGCAGCTGGGGGCCAGGGCAAGCTTTCTTT. The V and J genes are TRBV5-8 and TRBJ1-1; D perhaps matches TRBD1 (6 bases). The V end lost 3 bases, the J end lost 9 bases, and 12 bases lay between the germline ends. Germline assignment: CDR1 SGHTS and CDR2 YDEGEE. This CDR3 is built from 12 residues.

CDR3 coding DNA: TGTGCCAGCAGTTACAGGTCAGGGTGGGGCTACACCTTC. It specifies CASSYRSGWGYTF. The V and J genes are TRBV6-5 and TRBJ1-2, with D perhaps TRBD1 (5 bases). This CDR3 comprises 13 residues. The ends were cut back, 2 bases at V and 8 bases at J, with 12 bases in the middle. Germline loops: CDR1 MNHEY, CDR2 SVGAGI.

The V and J genes are TRBV6-6 and TRBJ1-4; D gene uncertain. The germline V and J ends were trimmed by 0 bases and 8 bases, with 10 bases remaining between them. CDR1 is MNHNY, CDR2 SVGAGI, per germline (reference sequence). The CDR3 spans 14 residues. The CDR3 DNA reads TGTGCCAGCAGTTACTCGGCTGGGGAGGAAAAACTGTTTTTT. Its protein is CASSYSAGEEKLFF.

This rearrangement joins TRBV4-3 to TRBJ1-3; unclear D gene. Between the trimmed V and J ends, which lost 0 bases and 3 bases, there was a span of 9 bases. The germline gives CDR1 LGHNA, CDR2 YSLEER. This CDR3 is built from 15 residues. The CDR3 region has the DNA TGCGCCAGCAGCCAAGATCGGTGGGGTGGAAACACCATATATTTT. This encodes CASSQDRWGGNTIYF.

The V and J genes are TRBV19 and TRBJ2-7; TRBD2 matches 8 bases. Germline V gene data show CDR1 as LNHDA and CDR2 as SQIVND (reference sequence). The CDR3 is 14 residues long. Germline trimming cut 5 bases from V and 1 base from J; bases unmatched to any gene: 4. Here the CDR3 DNA reads TGTGCCAGTAGTTCCTTAGCGGGATCCTACGAGCAGTACTTC. The encoded protein is CASSSLAGSYEQYF.

The chain recombines TRBV7-2 with TRBJ1-3; a possible D gene is TRBD1 (5 bases). This CDR3 spans 15 amino acids. Germline assignment: CDR1 SGHTA and CDR2 FQGNSA. Trimming cost V 5 bases and J 4 bases, with 15 bases left between them. CDR3 amino acids: CASSLTRDAGNTIYF. The CDR3 DNA reads as TGTGCCAGCAGCCTAACCAGGGACGCCGGAAACACCATATATTTT.